The entry below describes one T cell receptor (beta chain). CDR3 length: 14 amino acids. Trimming removed 2 bases from V and 6 bases from J, with 8 bases in between. CDR1 and CDR2 (germline): SEHNR, FQNEAQ (reference sequence). TCRdb fed the RT-PCR reads into MiXCR, producing one record per CDR3 protein. Counted here are 650,000 to 800,000 distinct CDR3 sequences, approximately 15% occurring once; the ten biggest clones make up just over 3.5%. The sample was memory CD4+ T cells from blood. The TCR sequence derives from a female donor in good health, serving as a healthy control. V is TRBV7-9 and J is TRBJ1-6, with D uncertain. The CDR3 DNA reads as TGTGCCAGCAGCTTATCGGGGAGTAATTCACCCCTCCACTTT. The encoded protein is CASSLSGSNSPLHF.